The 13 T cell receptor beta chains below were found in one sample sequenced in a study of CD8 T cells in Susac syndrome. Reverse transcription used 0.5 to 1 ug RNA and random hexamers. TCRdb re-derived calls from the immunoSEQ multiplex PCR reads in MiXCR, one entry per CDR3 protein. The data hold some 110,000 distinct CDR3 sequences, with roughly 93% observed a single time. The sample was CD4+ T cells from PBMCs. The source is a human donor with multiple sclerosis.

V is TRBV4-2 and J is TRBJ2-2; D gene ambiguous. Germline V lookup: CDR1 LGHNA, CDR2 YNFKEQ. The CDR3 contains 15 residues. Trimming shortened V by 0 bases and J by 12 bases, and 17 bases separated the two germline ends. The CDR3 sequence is CASSQDLLRGGKLFF. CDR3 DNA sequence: TGTGCCAGCAGCCAAGATCTACTGCGAGGTGGGAAGCTGTTTTTT.

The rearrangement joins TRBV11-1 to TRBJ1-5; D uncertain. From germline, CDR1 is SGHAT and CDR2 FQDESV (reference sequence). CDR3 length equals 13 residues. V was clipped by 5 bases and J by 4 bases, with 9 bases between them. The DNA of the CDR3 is TGTGCCAGCAGCGCTAGGGTGAATCAGCCCCAGCATTTT. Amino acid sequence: CASSARVNQPQHF.

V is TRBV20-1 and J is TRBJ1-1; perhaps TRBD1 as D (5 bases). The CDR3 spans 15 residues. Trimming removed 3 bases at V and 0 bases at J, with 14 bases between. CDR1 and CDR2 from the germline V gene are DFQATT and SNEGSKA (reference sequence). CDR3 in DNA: TGCAGTGCTAGCCCCATGGGACTGATGAACACTGAAGCTTTCTTT. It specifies CSASPMGLMNTEAFF.

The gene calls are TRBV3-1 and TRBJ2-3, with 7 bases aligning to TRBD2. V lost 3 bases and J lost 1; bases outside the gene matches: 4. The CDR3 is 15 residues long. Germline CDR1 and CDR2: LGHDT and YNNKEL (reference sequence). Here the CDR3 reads CASSHSAGGTDTQYF. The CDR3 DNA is TGTGCCAGCAGCCATTCCGCGGGGGGCACAGATACGCAGTATTTT.

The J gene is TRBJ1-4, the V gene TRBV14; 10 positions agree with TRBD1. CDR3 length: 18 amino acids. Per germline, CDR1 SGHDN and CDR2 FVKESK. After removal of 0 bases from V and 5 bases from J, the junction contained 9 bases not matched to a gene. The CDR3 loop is CASSQDLGRDRGNEKLFF. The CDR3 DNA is TGTGCCAGCAGCCAAGACCTGGGTCGGGACAGGGGAAATGAAAAACTGTTTTTT.

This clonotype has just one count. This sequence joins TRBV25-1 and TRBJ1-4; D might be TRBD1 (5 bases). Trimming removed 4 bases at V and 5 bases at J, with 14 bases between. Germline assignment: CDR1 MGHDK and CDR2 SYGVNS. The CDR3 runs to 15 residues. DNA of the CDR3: TGTGCCAGCAGTGTGGGGACCTTATCAAATGAAAAACTGTTTTTT. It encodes CASSVGTLSNEKLFF.

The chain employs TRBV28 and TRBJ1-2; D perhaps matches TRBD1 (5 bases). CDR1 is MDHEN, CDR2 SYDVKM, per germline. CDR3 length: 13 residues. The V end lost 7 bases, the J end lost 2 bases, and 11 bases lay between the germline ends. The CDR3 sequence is CASTAPGNYGYTF. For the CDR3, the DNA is TGTGCCAGCACCGCGCCAGGGAACTATGGCTACACCTTC.

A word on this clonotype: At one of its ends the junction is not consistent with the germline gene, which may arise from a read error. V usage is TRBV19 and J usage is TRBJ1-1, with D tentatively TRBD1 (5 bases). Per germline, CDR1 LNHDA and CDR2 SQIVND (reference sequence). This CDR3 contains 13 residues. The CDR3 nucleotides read TGTGCCAGCTCAGAGGGGCTGAAGACTGAAGCTTTCTTT. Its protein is CASSEGLKTEAFF.

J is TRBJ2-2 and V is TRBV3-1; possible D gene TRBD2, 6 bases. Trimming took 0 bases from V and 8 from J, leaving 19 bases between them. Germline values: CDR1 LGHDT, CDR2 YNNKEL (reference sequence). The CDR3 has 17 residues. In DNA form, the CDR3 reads TGTGCCAGCAGCCAAGAACGGCGGGGCACCATTGGTGGGGAGCTGTTTTTT. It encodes CASSQERRGTIGGELFF.

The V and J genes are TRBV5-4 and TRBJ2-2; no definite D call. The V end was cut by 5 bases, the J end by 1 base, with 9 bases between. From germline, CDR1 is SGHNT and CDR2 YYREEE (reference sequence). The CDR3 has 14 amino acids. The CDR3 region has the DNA TGTGCCAGCAGGATGGCACTGAACACCGGGGAGCTGTTTTTT. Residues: CASRMALNTGELFF. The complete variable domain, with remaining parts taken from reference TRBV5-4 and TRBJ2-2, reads ETGVTQSPTHLIKTRGQQVTLRCSSQSGHNTVSWYQQALGQGPQFIFQYYREEENGRGNFPPRFSGLQFPNYSSELNVNALELDDSALYLCASRMALNTGELFFGEGSRLTVL.

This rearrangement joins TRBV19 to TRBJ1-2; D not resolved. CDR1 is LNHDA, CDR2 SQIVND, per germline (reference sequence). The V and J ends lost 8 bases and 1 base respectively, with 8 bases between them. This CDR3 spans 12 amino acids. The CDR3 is CASSEFNYGYTF. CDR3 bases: TGTGCCAGTTCTGAATTTAACTATGGCTACACCTTC.

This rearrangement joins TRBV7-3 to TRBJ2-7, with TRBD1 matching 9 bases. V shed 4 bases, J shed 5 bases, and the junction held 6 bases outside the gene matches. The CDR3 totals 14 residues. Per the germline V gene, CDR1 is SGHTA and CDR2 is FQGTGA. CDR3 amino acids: CASSSGQGIDEQYF. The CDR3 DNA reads TGTGCCAGCAGCTCCGGACAGGGGATAGACGAGCAGTACTTC.

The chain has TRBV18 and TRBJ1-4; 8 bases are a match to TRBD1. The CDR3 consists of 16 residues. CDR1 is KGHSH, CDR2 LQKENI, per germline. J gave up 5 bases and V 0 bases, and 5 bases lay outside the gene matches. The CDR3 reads CASSPPRTGLNEKLFF. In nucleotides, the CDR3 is TGTGCCAGCTCACCACCGAGGACAGGGCTCAATGAAAAACTGTTTTTT.